The T cell receptor beta chain described here comes from a study of cytomegalovirus exposure and HLA in healthy donors. Findings and limits, study-wide: HLA allele associations emerged for under 20,000 TCR beta sequences in a later analysis, at 0.05 false discovery rate. Highest at DRB1 and lowest at HLA-C, TCR association rates differed among HLA loci in a later analysis. Presence/absence analyses took donor sequencing depth as roughly uniform. Productive rates of about 87% or about 30% were seen for most TCR beta V segments in an earlier analysis.

The germline CDR1 and CDR2 sequences are SEHNR and FQNEAQ (reference sequence). The CDR3 extends over 18 amino acids. J lost 0 bases, V lost 5 bases, and 10 bases had no gene match. It was with 60 Vbeta and 13 Jbeta primers that the PCR ran. Sequenced by immunoSEQ multiplex PCR; TCRdb stores in-frame clones only, minus some. This repertoire shows about 140,000 clones, just under 85% found once; its top ten account for 1.9%. A word on this clone: What it binds is unknown.

Input material: PBMCs. V usage is TRBV7-9 and J usage is TRBJ2-4, with 10 bases lining up with TRBD1. This clonotype was sampled from a woman aged 40 to 50 in good health and CMV-seronegative. In DNA form, the CDR3 reads TGTGCCAGCAGCCGGGACAGGGGACGTCCCCTAGCCAAAAACATTCAGTACTTC. This codes for CASSRDRGRPLAKNIQYF.